The T cell receptor (beta chain) described here comes from a study of regulatory T cells in long-lasting Graves disease. Study-wide context: Those with persistent Graves' disease had received antithyroid drugs for over 5 years with positive TSH receptor antibodies.

This clonotype was detected ten times or more. Library construction for TCR beta used iRepertoire HTBI primers and Arm-PCR of CDR3 regions. TCRdb called the multiplex PCR reads again in MiXCR, with one record for every CDR3 protein. The table lists 400,000 to 500,000 distinct CDR3 sequences, roughly 21% of them singletons. The time point here: persistent/refractory GD, antithyroid drugs over 5 years with positive TRAb. With RNA extracted from PBMCs as input, the TCR library was made. This CDR3 is 14 amino acids long. V was pared by 3 bases and J by 4 bases, with 9 bases between. Germline values: CDR1 MDHEN, CDR2 SYDVKM.

The rearrangement uses TRBV28 and TRBJ1-4; tentative D call: TRBD1 (5 bases). Sequencing was performed on peripheral blood mononuclear cells (PBMCs), taken when the disease was refractory, from a patient treated with antithyroid drugs. This receptor was taken from a female donor with Graves disease. The CDR3 bases are TGTGCCAGCAGTTTCACAGGAAGTAATGAAAAACTGTTTTTT. Protein sequence: CASSFTGSNEKLFF.